This entry features one TCR beta chain sequence. What it binds is not known. There are 14 residues in the CDR3. Germline V gives CDR1 MNHNS, CDR2 SASEGT. V shed 1 base and J shed 3 bases, with 10 bases lying between them. These data belong to a study of shared clonotypes between healthy human individuals. Sequencing used immunoSEQ multiplex PCR; TCRdb keeps in-frame clones, though not all of them. The sample holds more than 400,000 clones, 90% to 97% seen once. Whole-study findings and limits: Naive subsets tended to show greater estimated richness than memory subsets. The study's rarefaction showed incomplete sorted-subset sequencing despite large depth.

This TCR was sampled from a woman aged 25 to 39 in good health. This chain connects TRBV6-1 to TRBJ2-7; tentatively, D is TRBD2 (5 bases). Sequenced material: naive CD4+ T cells sorted from blood. Subset denoted: CD45RA+ positively selected. CDR3 in amino acids: CASSEGGSNYEQYF. The CDR3 DNA follows: TGTGCCAGCAGTGAAGGAGGGTCAAACTACGAGCAGTACTTC.